This TCR beta chain was captured in a study of beta chain features in type 1 diabetes. General study points: Lower insertion and higher deletion counts appeared at VDJ junctions in type 1 diabetes patients. The naive, central memory and Treg TCRB repertoires looked more alike in patients than they did in healthy donors.

The sample holds a few counts of this clone. Its target is unknown. Since all of the isolated RNA was reverse transcribed, expressed TCRB transcripts were what got sequenced. Generated by immunoSEQ multiplex PCR, the TCRdb table keeps only in-frame clones and is missing some. The table includes about 470,000 clones, about 29% detected once. Source material: naive CD4+ T cells from blood. This TCR was recovered from a man younger than 35 in good health.

The CDR3 is CAWLYRANTEAFF. The CDR3 DNA follows: TGTGCCTGGCTTTACAGGGCGAACACTGAAGCTTTCTTT. The chain joins TRBV30 to TRBJ1-1; a possible D gene is TRBD1 (6 bases). The germline gives CDR1 GTSNPN, CDR2 SVGIG (reference sequence). Trimming shortened V by 5 bases and J by 1 base, and 11 bases separated the two germline ends. The CDR3 contains 13 residues.